This T cell receptor beta chain is drawn from a study of blood T cell repertoires in COVID-19. Study-wide context: Whether acute or convalescent, the COVID-19 samples came from the United States, Italy and Spain. The analysed material was cDNA or gDNA that came from T cells, B-cell-depleted T cells, or PBMCs.

The germline V gene has CDR1 KGHSH and CDR2 LQKENI. The CDR3 spans 18 residues. With V trimmed by 4 bases and J by 0 bases, 14 bases remained unmatched. Per the authors' pipeline: Cell counts per sample came from amplifying reference gene primers. Data came from immunoSEQ multiplex PCR; TCRdb stores just in-frame clones and leaves some out. For V, J and clone size, that table is used; D and trimming come from the DNA. The table records about 220,000 clones, around 84% of them present only once. This chain connects TRBV18 to TRBJ1-1; 7 bases line up with TRBD1. Sequencing input: peripheral blood. The clonotype originates from a man aged 50-59 years with active or convalescent COVID-19. CDR3: CASSHDRVGFWVNTEAFF. The CDR3 DNA follows: TGTGCCAGCTCACACGACAGGGTCGGTTTTTGGGTGAACACTGAAGCTTTCTTT. Full variable domain (outside the CDR3, taken from reference TRBV18 and TRBJ1-1): NAGVMQNPRHLVRRRGQEARLRCSPMKGHSHVYWYRQLPEEGLKFMVYLQKENIIDESGMPKERFSAEFPKEGPSILRIQQVVRGDSAAYFCASSHDRVGFWVNTEAFFGQGTRLTVV.